The source of this TCR beta chain is a study of prognosis after radiotherapy for stage I lung cancer (dated by TCRdb to the early 2020s). Some background on the complete study: Between early 2018 and January 2019, some 20 patients with stage I NSCLC were enrolled in Nanjing, China. Four of the 19 patients developed distant metastases after SBRT, at a median of about seven months; the other 15 showed no significant progression. For each of the roughly 19 patients, one blood sample was taken before SBRT and one after, so the study sequenced some 40 samples in total. Every patient was regarded as medically inoperable, because of comorbidities in some 12 cases and refusal of surgery in 7 cases. Some 13 patients had adenocarcinoma and seven had squamous cell carcinoma as the tumor histology. Peripheral blood TCR beta repertoires were profiled in stage I NSCLC patients before and after stereotactic body radiotherapy, and the repertoires were related to distant failure. The cohort included about a dozen men and five to seven women, with a median age of approximately 74 years and a range of roughly 53 to 85 years. No patient received concurrent therapy alongside SBRT. Newly diagnosed primary stage I lung tumors were present in fourteen patients, and oligometastatic NSCLC after surgical resection of the primary tumor was present in a handful of patients. SBRT was delivered in 3 to 5 fractions with a biologically effective dose of at least 100 Gy, and image-guided IMRT or VMAT was used for delivery. Broader findings and caveats from the paper: Tumor specificity of expanded TCR clones was not determined. Post-SBRT Shannon entropy and its change from baseline were lower in patients who developed distant metastases; baseline Shannon entropy was not associated with metastases. The small cohort and short follow-up limited the study, so independent validation of the findings is needed. TRBV and TRBJ usage frequencies reportedly varied with metastasis status, involving two V genes at baseline and several V and two J genes after SBRT. No adjustment for multiple comparisons was applied to any of the reported P values. After SBRT, the count of unique TCR clones dropped from a median of roughly 10,000 beforehand to roughly 6,800 afterward (Wilcoxon paired P=0.011).

Regarding this clonotype: What antigen it recognizes has not been identified. At one boundary the junction diverges from the germline segment, which might be a read error.

CDR1 and CDR2, looked up from the germline V gene, are SGHTA and FQGNSA. Including the terminal cysteine and phenylalanine, the CDR3 comprises 15 residues. Only CDR3 DNA is held: 45 bases, read in frame from base 1. Two rounds of multiplex PCR were used to amplify the TCR beta CDR3 region from genomic DNA. The first PCR round used primers specific to each TRBV and TRBJ gene, and the primer sequences were filed in Chinese patent CN105087789A. Universal primers were used in the second round of PCR. The Roche High Pure PCR Template Preparation Kit was used to extract genomic DNA from frozen PBMCs. The libraries underwent paired-end sequencing with 151 bp reads on an Illumina HiSeq 3000. From the authors' description of their analysis: CutAdapt was used to remove raw reads lacking the multiplex PCR primer sequences. Using PEAR, the high-quality paired reads were merged into contigs. By aligning each contig to reference sequences, MiXCR assigned the TRB V, D and J gene segments to that contig. CDR3 sequences were clustered by base quality and sequence similarity to remove sequencing errors. Diversity was calculated as Shannon entropy divided by the natural log of the number of productive TCR sequences. To get clonality, Shannon entropy was divided by the natural log of the number of unique clonotypes, and that result was subtracted from one. Progression-free survival cut-offs for repertoire metrics were chosen using the Youden index of ROC curves, with analyses run in R 3.5.3. TCRdb reanalyzed the raw reads on its own, using fastp at Q25 for trimming and MiXCR for clone calling, and kept in-frame beta chains. Each CDR3 protein appears once, grouped with its most common genes and DNA. V and J calls and clone size were set by TCRdb, not the authors. The sample yields tens of thousands of distinct CDR3 sequences; about a third were counted once. The top ten clonotypes cover roughly 9.4% of the sample.

All patients had node-negative disease on CT and PET/CT, and none had a history of other malignancies or prior chemotherapy or radiotherapy. At each of the two time points, 5.5 to 7.5 milliliters of peripheral venous blood were collected into EDTA tubes. Ficoll-Paque Plus density-gradient centrifugation was used to isolate PBMCs. Right after collection, samples were kept at -80 degrees C until analysis. This clonotype was obtained from a donor over 45 with non-small cell lung cancer. Specimen: PBMCs, collected before or after stereotactic body radiation therapy (not recorded which). Here the chain combines TRBV7-2 and TRBJ1-1; there is no confident call for the D gene. This receptor carries the CDR3 CASSLGQEYDTEDFF. The nucleotide sequence reads as follows: TGTGCCAGCAGCTTAGGCCAGGAGTATGACACTGAAGATTTCTTT.